This TCR beta chain stems from a study of cytomegalovirus exposure and HLA in healthy donors. PCR employed 60 Vbeta and 13 Jbeta primers. The method was immunoSEQ multiplex PCR; TCRdb's version includes in-frame clones alone and lacks a portion of them. This table has about 180,000 clones, roughly 80% appearing once. Between the trimmed V and J ends, which lost 7 bases and 3 bases, there was a span of 12 bases. The CDR3 is 13 amino acids. Germline V CDR1 and CDR2: SEHNR, FQNEAQ (reference sequence). In regard to this clone: The antigen is not known.

Findings and caveats of the study: Roughly uniform sequencing depth across donors was assumed, possibly incorrectly. A few CMV-associated chains proved CMV antigen-specific in vitro.

The sequence derives from a young woman in good health and CMV-seropositive. The chain is built from TRBV7-9 and TRBJ1-1; tentatively, D is TRBD1 (5 bases). Specimen: PBMCs. The CDR3 sequence: CASKQGPDTEAFF. The DNA for the CDR3 is TGTGCCAGCAAGCAGGGTCCCGACACTGAAGCTTTCTTT. The variable domain in full, completed from reference TRBV7-9 and TRBJ1-1, reads DTGVSQNPRHKITKRGQNVTFRCDPISEHNRLYWYRQTLGQGPEFLTYFQNEAQLEKSRLLSDRFSAERPKGSFSTLEIQRTEQGDSAMYLCASKQGPDTEAFFGQGTRLTVV.